This record looks at one T cell receptor (beta chain) sequence and its context. Its cognate antigen is unknown. TCRdb's copy holds only in-frame clones and misses some; the assay was immunoSEQ multiplex PCR. Among 250,000 to 400,000 clones, around 90% were seen once, and the ten largest hold roughly 1.2%. After removal of 6 bases from V and 4 bases from J, the junction contained 16 bases not matched to a gene. This CDR3 has 17 amino acids. Germline lookup yields CDR1 SGHDN and CDR2 FVKESK. This sample stems from a study of cytomegalovirus exposure and HLA in healthy donors. Study details: The approximately 610 first-cohort repertoires shared a platform with the approximately 120 validation repertoires, as reported in a later analysis.

Study-wide findings and caveats: The authors confirmed in vitro that three CMV-associated chains were specific for CMV antigens. Clusters of TCRs from the first cohort tended to co-occur in the roughly 120 validation repertoires (as a later analysis found). Cytomegalovirus-associated status was assigned to 150 to 200 TCR beta chains.

The chain combines TRBV14 with TRBJ2-3; 7 bases map to TRBD2. The receptor comes from a woman in her thirties in good health and CMV-seropositive. What was sequenced was PBMCs. DNA for the CDR3: TGTGCCAGCAGGCCATTAACTAGCGATAGAATGTCAGATACGCAGTATTTT. This codes for CASRPLTSDRMSDTQYF. The full variable domain, in which reference TRBV14 and TRBJ2-3 provide the parts outside the CDR3, is EAGVTQFPSHSVIEKGQTVTLRCDPISGHDNLYWYRRVMGKEIKFLLHFVKESKQDESGMPNNRFLAERTGGTYSTLKVQPAELEDSGVYFCASRPLTSDRMSDTQYFGPGTRLTVL.